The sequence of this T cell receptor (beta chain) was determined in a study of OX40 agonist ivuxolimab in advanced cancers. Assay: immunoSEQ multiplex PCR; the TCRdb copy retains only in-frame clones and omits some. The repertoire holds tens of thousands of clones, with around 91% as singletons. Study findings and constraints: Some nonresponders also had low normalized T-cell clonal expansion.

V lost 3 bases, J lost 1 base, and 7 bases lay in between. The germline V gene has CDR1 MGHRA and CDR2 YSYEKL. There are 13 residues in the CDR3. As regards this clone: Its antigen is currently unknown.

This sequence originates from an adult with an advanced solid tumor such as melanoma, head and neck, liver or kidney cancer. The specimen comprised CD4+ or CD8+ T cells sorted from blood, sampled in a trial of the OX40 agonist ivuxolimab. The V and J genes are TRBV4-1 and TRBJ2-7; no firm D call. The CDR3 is CASSHGGSYEQYF. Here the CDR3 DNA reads TGCGCCAGCAGCCACGGTGGTTCCTACGAGCAGTACTTC.